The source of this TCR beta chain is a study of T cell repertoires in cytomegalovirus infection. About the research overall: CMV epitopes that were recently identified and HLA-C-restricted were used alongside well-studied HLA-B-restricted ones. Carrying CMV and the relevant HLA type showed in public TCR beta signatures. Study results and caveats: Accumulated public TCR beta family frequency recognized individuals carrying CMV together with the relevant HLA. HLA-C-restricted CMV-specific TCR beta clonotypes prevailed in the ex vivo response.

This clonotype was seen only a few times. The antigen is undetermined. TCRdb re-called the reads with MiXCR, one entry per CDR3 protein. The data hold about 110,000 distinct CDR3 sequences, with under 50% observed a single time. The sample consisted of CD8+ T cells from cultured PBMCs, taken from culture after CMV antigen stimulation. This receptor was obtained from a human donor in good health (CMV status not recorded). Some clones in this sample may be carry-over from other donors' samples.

In DNA form, the CDR3 reads TGTGCCAGCAGCGGACAGGGGGCCGATGGCTACACCTTC. This gives the protein CASSGQGADGYTF. The chain has TRBV7-2 and TRBJ1-2; TRBD1 matches at 11 bases. Germline CDR1 and CDR2: SGHTA and FQGNSA. V was pared by 5 bases and J by 6 bases, with 2 bases of the junction left unmatched. This CDR3 has 13 amino acids.